This TCR beta chain was identified in a study of beta chain features in type 1 diabetes. Overall study findings and caveats: It was possible that PCR favored shorter templates, equally so in patients and controls. TCRB CDR3 length was moderately but significantly reduced in all four CD4+ subsets of Type 1 diabetes patients. Here, the possible influence of HLA type (on TCRB rearrangement) remained unresolved.

CDR1 and CDR2 (germline): SGHDT, YYEEEE. This CDR3 has 14 residues. The V and J ends lost 1 base and 5 bases respectively, with 9 bases between them. Expressed TCRB transcripts were sequenced, since all the RNA that had been isolated was reverse transcribed. The method was immunoSEQ multiplex PCR; TCRdb's version includes in-frame clones alone and lacks a portion of them. Of hundreds of thousands of clones listed, 11% to 15% are singletons. As for this clone: What it binds is unknown.

This sequence joins TRBV5-6 and TRBJ2-2; D remains unclear. This clonotype was sampled from a man younger than 35 with type 1 diabetes. Specimen: naive CD4+ T cells from blood. In DNA, the CDR3 is TGTGCCAGCAGCTTGTATTCTCCGACCGGGGAGCTGTTTTTT. Translated, it gives CASSLYSPTGELFF.